The clone carrying this T cell receptor (beta chain) came up once. Its target is not known. Over chemoradiotherapy, repertoires were sampled more than once. The method was immunoSEQ multiplex PCR; TCRdb's version includes in-frame clones alone and lacks a portion of them. The sample lists tens of thousands of clones; just under 75% were seen once. This sample stems from a study of chemoradiotherapy in HPV16-positive cancers. Study-wide context: Candidate HPV-specific clones and shared TCR motifs came from a couple of HPV16-positive patients.

General study findings and limits: Non-HPV-specific T cells did not expand in tumors during treatment, whereas candidate HPV-specific clones and E7-related motifs did. Functional assays defining HPV-specific T cells used only a couple of HPV16-positive patients.

Sampling took place from a patient who underwent chemoradiotherapy. The TCR was taken from a human donor with HPV-associated anogenital cancer.

The CDR3 loop reads CASSKGDMDSYEQYF. The CDR3 region has the DNA TGTGCCAGCAGCAAGGGGGACATGGACTCCTACGAGCAGTACTTC. The chain carries TRBV21-1 and TRBJ2-5; the D segment call TRBD1 is taken from the table without a DNA check. The J call is in doubt because the DNA end fits TRBJ2-7 better. TRBV21-1 is designated a pseudogene. The CDR3 spans 15 residues.